Listed below are T cell receptor beta chains from one sample, sequenced in a study of control samples from healthy donors and cancer patients. TCRdb's table, derived via immunoSEQ multiplex PCR, lists solely in-frame clones and lacks some. Here the sample spans tens of thousands of clones, 84% being singletons. Input material: blood. All receptors come from a man between 50 and 59 years old in good health. Both conserved end residues are part of each CDR3. D genes are given only for firm matches. Clone size, where shown, is once, few, many, or a class for clones that have expanded.

D gene: NA
V gene: TRBV6-5
J gene: TRBJ2-5
clone size: NA
CDR3 DNA: TGTGCCAGCAACCCCAGGGGTTACCAAGAGACCCAGTACTTC
CDR3 protein: CASNPRGYQETQYF

D gene: NA
V gene: TRBV28
J gene: TRBJ1-5
clone size: NA
CDR3 DNA: TGTGCCAGCTTCCCCTGGGGGGGGAGTCAGCCCCAGCATTTT
CDR3 protein: CASFPWGGSQPQHF

D gene: NA
V gene: TRBV30
J gene: TRBJ2-1
clone size: NA
CDR3 DNA: TGTGCCTGGATCGGAGGGGGAGCCAATGAGCAGTTCTTC
CDR3 protein: CAWIGGGANEQFF

D gene: NA
V gene: TRBV14
J gene: TRBJ2-3
clone size: NA
CDR3 DNA: TGTGCCAGCAGGTCGGGACTCAGCACAGATACGCAGTATTTT
CDR3 protein: CASRSGLSTDTQYF

D gene: TRBD1
V gene: TRBV30
J gene: TRBJ1-3
clone size: NA
CDR3 DNA: TGTGCCTCCAAAATCGACAGGGCTGGAAACACCATATATTTT
CDR3 protein: CASKIDRAGNTIYF

D gene: NA
V gene: TRBV2
J gene: TRBJ1-5
clone size: few
CDR3 DNA: TGTGCCAGTCAGGGTTCCGGACGGAGCAATCAGCCCCAGCATTTT
CDR3 protein: CASQGSGRSNQPQHF

D gene: NA
V gene: TRBV12-3/TRBV12-4
J gene: TRBJ1-2
clone size: NA
CDR3 DNA: TGTGCCAGCAGTTTCGGCAGGGGCTATGGCTACACCTTC
CDR3 protein: CASSFGRGYGYTF

D gene: TRBD1
V gene: TRBV6-5
J gene: TRBJ1-6
clone size: few
CDR3 DNA: TGTGCCAGCAGGTCACAGGGGGCTTCACCCCTCCACTTT
CDR3 protein: CASRSQGASPLHF

D gene: TRBD2
V gene: TRBV6-6
J gene: TRBJ2-1
clone size: NA
CDR3 DNA: TGTGCCAGCAGTGGACTAGCGATACGGGGGGACAATGAGCAGTTCTTC
CDR3 protein: CASSGLAIRGDNEQFF

D gene: NA
V gene: TRBV29-1
J gene: TRBJ1-1
clone size: NA
CDR3 DNA: TGCAGCGTTGACACCAGTCTGAACACTGAAGCTTTCTTT
CDR3 protein: CSVDTSLNTEAFF

D gene: NA
V gene: TRBV19
J gene: TRBJ2-6
clone size: NA
CDR3 DNA: TGTGCCAGTACCTCCCGCCCAGGGGACTCTGGGGCCAACGTCCTGACTTTC
CDR3 protein: CASTSRPGDSGANVLTF

D gene: NA
V gene: TRBV4-1
J gene: TRBJ2-1
clone size: few
CDR3 DNA: TGCGCCAGCAGCCAAGATCTGAGCATATCCTACAATGAGCAGTTCTTC
CDR3 protein: CASSQDLSISYNEQFF

D gene: NA
V gene: TRBV5-1
J gene: TRBJ2-5
clone size: NA
CDR3 DNA: TGCGCCAGCAGCTTGGAGTTCCCGACTGGAGAGACCCAGTACTTC
CDR3 protein: CASSLEFPTGETQYF

D gene: NA
V gene: TRBV9
J gene: TRBJ1-4
clone size: few
CDR3 DNA: TGTGCCAGCGGAGTCGATAATGAAAAACTGTTTTTT
CDR3 protein: CASGVDNEKLFF

D gene: TRBD2
V gene: TRBV5-6
J gene: TRBJ2-3
clone size: NA
CDR3 DNA: TGTGCCAGCAGCGGGACTAGTCCAGATACGCAGTATTTT
CDR3 protein: CASSGTSPDTQYF

D gene: TRBD1
V gene: TRBV6-4
J gene: TRBJ2-7
clone size: NA
CDR3 DNA: TGTGCCAGCAGCCCCGAGATGGGACAGAGCTACGAGCAGTACTTC
CDR3 protein: CASSPEMGQSYEQYF

D gene: NA
V gene: TRBV24-1
J gene: TRBJ2-5
clone size: NA
CDR3 DNA: TGTGCCACCAGTGATTCGAGAGGGCCGGGGGAGACCCAGTACTTC
CDR3 protein: CATSDSRGPGETQYF

D gene: NA
V gene: TRBV28
J gene: TRBJ2-7
clone size: NA
CDR3 DNA: TGTGCCAGCAGTTTAAAGGGTCCCGTCTACGAGCAGTACTTC
CDR3 protein: CASSLKGPVYEQYF

D gene: TRBD2
V gene: TRBV4-3
J gene: TRBJ2-1
clone size: few
CDR3 DNA: TGCGCCAGCAGTCCCGGACTAGCGTGGTCCCAGGGTGAGCAGTTCTTC
CDR3 protein: CASSPGLAWSQGEQFF

D gene: NA
V gene: TRBV3-1/TRBV3-2
J gene: TRBJ2-4
clone size: NA
CDR3 DNA: TGTGCCAGCAGCCAAGTTTGGGGTGGCAACATTCAGTACTTC
CDR3 protein: CASSQVWGGNIQYF

D gene: TRBD2
V gene: TRBV20-1
J gene: TRBJ2-1
clone size: NA
CDR3 DNA: TGCAGTGCTAGTATCGTGGGCTCTAGCGGGAGAGTTGTGCATGAGCAGTTCTTC
CDR3 protein: CSASIVGSSGRVVHEQFF

D gene: TRBD1
V gene: TRBV19
J gene: TRBJ2-2
clone size: NA
CDR3 DNA: TGTGCCAGTAGAGGACAGGGCCCGAACACCGGGGAGCTGTTTTTT
CDR3 protein: CASRGQGPNTGELFF

D gene: NA
V gene: TRBV6-5
J gene: TRBJ1-2
clone size: once
CDR3 DNA: TGTGCCAGCAGACTAGAAACAGGGAGTGGCTACACCTTC
CDR3 protein: CASRLETGSGYTF

D gene: NA
V gene: TRBV15
J gene: TRBJ1-1
clone size: NA
CDR3 DNA: TGTGCCACCAGCAGAGGGGGAGACGGGGGGAACACTGAAGCTTTCTTT
CDR3 protein: CATSRGGDGGNTEAFF

D gene: NA
V gene: TRBV2
J gene: TRBJ2-7
clone size: few
CDR3 DNA: TGTGCCAGCAGAGGGACATTCTACTACGAGCAGTACTTC
CDR3 protein: CASRGTFYYEQYF

D gene: NA
V gene: TRBV30
J gene: TRBJ2-6
clone size: NA
CDR3 DNA: TGTGCCTGGAGTGTTGCAAGCGGTGGGGCCAACGTCCTGACTTTC
CDR3 protein: CAWSVASGGANVLTF

D gene: NA
V gene: TRBV7-3
J gene: TRBJ1-1
clone size: NA
CDR3 DNA: TGTGCCAGCAGCTTGGGACCTGGGGAGACTGAAGCTTTCTTT
CDR3 protein: CASSLGPGETEAFF

D gene: NA
V gene: TRBV6-2/TRBV6-3
J gene: TRBJ2-1
clone size: NA
CDR3 DNA: TGTGCCAGCAGTTCCTATAGCGTTGACAATGAGCAGTTCTTC
CDR3 protein: CASSSYSVDNEQFF

D gene: NA
V gene: TRBV12-3/TRBV12-4
J gene: TRBJ2-3
clone size: NA
CDR3 DNA: TGTGCCAGCAGCCCTCTAGCGGATACGCAGTATTTT
CDR3 protein: CASSPLADTQYF

D gene: NA
V gene: TRBV6-5
J gene: TRBJ1-1
clone size: NA
CDR3 DNA: TGTGCCAGCAATCCGAGGGGGTTGAACACTGAAGCTTTCTTT
CDR3 protein: CASNPRGLNTEAFF

D gene: NA
V gene: TRBV11-3
J gene: TRBJ1-4
clone size: NA
CDR3 DNA: TGTGCCAGCAGCGCACAGAGTAATGAAAAACTGTTTTTT
CDR3 protein: CASSAQSNEKLFF

D gene: NA
V gene: TRBV2
J gene: TRBJ2-5
clone size: NA
CDR3 DNA: TGTGCCAGCAGACTAAGATCGGGGACACAAGAGACCCAGTACTTC
CDR3 protein: CASRLRSGTQETQYF

D gene: NA
V gene: TRBV25-1
J gene: TRBJ2-2
clone size: NA
CDR3 DNA: TGTGCCAGCAGTTCGGGCGTGAAAACCGGGGAGCTGTTTTTT
CDR3 protein: CASSSGVKTGELFF

D gene: NA
V gene: TRBV30
J gene: TRBJ2-7
clone size: NA
CDR3 DNA: TGTGCCTGGAGTAGTTTACGGGCAGCCTCCTACGAGCAGTACTTC
CDR3 protein: CAWSSLRAASYEQYF

D gene: NA
V gene: TRBV7-2
J gene: TRBJ2-1
clone size: NA
CDR3 DNA: TGTGCCAGCAGCTTAAGCCGGGAGTCCTACAATGAGCAGTTCTTC
CDR3 protein: CASSLSRESYNEQFF

D gene: NA
V gene: TRBV19
J gene: TRBJ2-3
clone size: NA
CDR3 DNA: TGTGCCAGTAGTGGAGGGACCCCACCCACAGATACGCAGTATTTT
CDR3 protein: CASSGGTPPTDTQYF

D gene: TRBD1
V gene: TRBV7-2
J gene: TRBJ2-1
clone size: NA
CDR3 DNA: TGTGCCAGCAGCCAAGGGGGACAGGGGTCCAATGAGCAGTTCTTC
CDR3 protein: CASSQGGQGSNEQFF

D gene: NA
V gene: TRBV4-1
J gene: TRBJ2-1
clone size: NA
CDR3 DNA: TGCGCCAGCAGCCAACATGACTTCATTGGTGAGCAGTTCTTC
CDR3 protein: CASSQHDFIGEQFF

D gene: TRBD2
V gene: TRBV5-4
J gene: TRBJ2-2
clone size: NA
CDR3 DNA: TGTGCCAGCAGCCCCCCAGCGGGAAACACCGGGGAGCTGTTTTTT
CDR3 protein: CASSPPAGNTGELFF

D gene: TRBD2
V gene: TRBV5-1
J gene: TRBJ2-1
clone size: NA
CDR3 DNA: TGCGCCAGCAGCTTGGAGGGACTATCCTACAATGAGCAGTTCTTC
CDR3 protein: CASSLEGLSYNEQFF

D gene: NA
V gene: TRBV7-8
J gene: TRBJ2-7
clone size: NA
CDR3 DNA: TGTGCCAGCAGCCCACGGGACACGGACTACGAGCAGTACTTC
CDR3 protein: CASSPRDTDYEQYF

D gene: NA
V gene: TRBV30
J gene: TRBJ2-2
clone size: NA
CDR3 DNA: TGTGCCTGGAGTCCACTACGGGGGACCGGGGAGCTGTTTTTT
CDR3 protein: CAWSPLRGTGELFF

D gene: NA
V gene: TRBV3-1/TRBV3-2
J gene: TRBJ1-5
clone size: NA
CDR3 DNA: TGTGCCAGCAGCCGGGGACACCATAGCAATCAGCCCCAGCATTTT
CDR3 protein: CASSRGHHSNQPQHF

D gene: TRBD2
V gene: TRBV28
J gene: TRBJ2-5
clone size: once
CDR3 DNA: TGTGCCAGCGTTAGAGCGGGAGGTCAAGAGACCCAGTACTTC
CDR3 protein: CASVRAGGQETQYF

D gene: NA
V gene: TRBV20-1
J gene: TRBJ2-1
clone size: NA
CDR3 DNA: TGCAGTGCGTCCCCAGCCAATGAGCAGTTCTTC
CDR3 protein: CSASPANEQFF

D gene: NA
V gene: TRBV10-3
J gene: TRBJ2-1
clone size: NA
CDR3 DNA: TGTGCCATCAGTGAGAGGGGGGCGGATGAGCAGTTCTTC
CDR3 protein: CAISERGADEQFF

D gene: TRBD1
V gene: TRBV7-2
J gene: TRBJ1-5
clone size: NA
CDR3 DNA: TGTGCCAGCAGCGAAACAGGGGGCTATAGCAATCAGCCCCAGCATTTT
CDR3 protein: CASSETGGYSNQPQHF

D gene: TRBD2
V gene: TRBV5-1
J gene: TRBJ2-3
clone size: NA
CDR3 DNA: TGCGCCAGCAGCGCAGCGGGACTACCCATCCCAGATACGCAGTATTTT
CDR3 protein: CASSAAGLPIPDTQYF

D gene: NA
V gene: TRBV27
J gene: TRBJ2-2
clone size: NA
CDR3 DNA: TGTGCCAGCCAGGGCAATCTCGCAGGCACCGGGGAGCTGTTTTTT
CDR3 protein: CASQGNLAGTGELFF

D gene: TRBD1
V gene: TRBV24-1
J gene: TRBJ2-5
clone size: once
CDR3 DNA: TGTGCCACCAGTGGATCACAGGGGGCTTCAGAGACCCAGTACTTC
CDR3 protein: CATSGSQGASETQYF

D gene: TRBD1
V gene: TRBV19
J gene: TRBJ2-5
clone size: NA
CDR3 DNA: TGTGCCAGTAGTATTCGCCGACAGGGACAAGAGACCCAGTACTTC
CDR3 protein: CASSIRRQGQETQYF

D gene: NA
V gene: TRBV4-2
J gene: TRBJ1-1
clone size: NA
CDR3 DNA: TGTGCCAGCAGCCAAGATCGGAACGGGAACACTGAAGCTTTCTTT
CDR3 protein: CASSQDRNGNTEAFF

D gene: TRBD1
V gene: TRBV6-5
J gene: TRBJ1-2
clone size: once
CDR3 DNA: TGTGCCAGCAGATACTTGGGACAGCGGAACTATGGCTACACCTTC
CDR3 protein: CASRYLGQRNYGYTF

D gene: TRBD1
V gene: TRBV6-5
J gene: TRBJ1-5
clone size: NA
CDR3 DNA: TGTGCCACCTTGGGACAGGGGGCGCGGAGTCAGCCCCAGCATTTT
CDR3 protein: CATLGQGARSQPQHF

D gene: NA
V gene: TRBV29-1
J gene: TRBJ2-3
clone size: NA
CDR3 DNA: TGCAGCGTTGAAGCAGGGGCAGGGACAGATACGCAGTATTTT
CDR3 protein: CSVEAGAGTDTQYF

D gene: NA
V gene: TRBV30
J gene: TRBJ1-4
clone size: NA
CDR3 DNA: TGTGCCTGGAACCAACGGACGCGCGGGCCTGAAAAACTGTTTTTT
CDR3 protein: CAWNQRTRGPEKLFF

D gene: TRBD1
V gene: TRBV19
J gene: TRBJ1-2
clone size: once
CDR3 DNA: TGTGCCAGTAGTATGGGGCACAGGGGAAATGGCTACACCTTC
CDR3 protein: CASSMGHRGNGYTF

D gene: TRBD1
V gene: TRBV28
J gene: TRBJ1-1
clone size: NA
CDR3 DNA: TGTGCCAGCAGTTCTCCGGGACAGGGGCAGAACACTGAAGCTTTCTTT
CDR3 protein: CASSSPGQGQNTEAFF

D gene: NA
V gene: TRBV5-4
J gene: TRBJ1-6
clone size: few
CDR3 DNA: TGTGCCAGCAGCTCAAACAGGGCGAATAATTCACCCCTCCACTTT
CDR3 protein: CASSSNRANNSPLHF